The next 12 T cell receptor beta chains were all read from a single sample in a study of cytomegalovirus exposure and HLA in healthy donors. PCR amplification relied on 60 Vbeta primers (plus 13 Jbeta primers). Repertoires were generated with immunoSEQ multiplex PCR, while TCRdb's copy carries only in-frame clones and drops some. The sample is made up of about 33,000 clones, and the top ten hold 3.5% to 5% of it. The specimen sequenced was PBMCs. Receptor source: a woman in her thirties or forties in good health and CMV-seropositive.

V is TRBV5-6 and J is TRBJ1-2, with TRBD1 matching 10 bases. The CDR3 spans 15 residues. Germline lookup yields CDR1 SGHDT and CDR2 YYEEEE. After removal of 4 bases from V and 4 bases from J, the junction contained 7 bases not matched to a gene. The CDR3 sequence is CASSPGQGFGYGYTF. CDR3 sequence (DNA): TGTGCCAGCAGCCCGGGACAGGGGTTTGGCTATGGCTACACCTTC.

The chain joins TRBV15 to TRBJ2-2; D possibly corresponds to TRBD1 (6 bases). The V end was cut by 2 bases, the J end by 8 bases, with 9 bases between. Germline V gives CDR1 LNHNV, CDR2 YYDKDF (reference sequence). The CDR3 runs 13 residues. Here the CDR3 reads CATSRTGQGELFF. The CDR3 DNA follows: TGTGCCACCAGCAGAACCGGACAGGGGGAGCTGTTTTTT.

This chain joins TRBV10-2 and TRBJ2-1; maybe TRBD2 (6 bases). The CDR3 loop spans 12 amino acids. V was shortened by 10 bases and J by 4 bases, with 11 bases between the two germline ends. Germline V lookup: CDR1 WSHSY, CDR2 SAAADI. CDR3 DNA: TGCGCCACGCGGGATGGTTACAATGAGCAGTTCTTC. It is translated as CATRDGYNEQFF.

The chain recombines TRBV7-2 with TRBJ1-3; D is unresolved. Trimming cost V 5 bases and J 0 bases, with 5 bases left between them. The CDR3 totals 13 residues. Germline lookup yields CDR1 SGHTA and CDR2 FQGNSA. CDR3 residues: CASSDYSGNTIYF. CDR3 nucleotides: TGTGCCAGCAGCGACTACTCTGGAAACACCATATATTTT.

The gene calls are TRBV29-1 and TRBJ1-1; possibly TRBD1 for D (5 bases). In germline, CDR1 is SQVTM, CDR2 ANQGSEA. Trimming removed 3 bases from V and 2 bases from J, with 10 bases in between. The CDR3 totals 13 residues. CDR3 nucleotide sequence: TGCAGCGTTGATGGACACGTAAACACTGAAGCTTTCTTT. This codes for CSVDGHVNTEAFF.

This rearrangement joins TRBV30 to TRBJ1-1; a possible D gene is TRBD1 (5 bases). The V gene lost 2 bases and the J gene lost 1 base, with 14 bases spanning the gap. The CDR3 loop spans 15 amino acids. Germline V CDR1 and CDR2: GTSNPN, SVGIG (reference sequence). CDR3 protein: CAWSQTLQENTEAFF. CDR3 coding DNA: TGTGCCTGGAGTCAGACCTTACAGGAGAACACTGAAGCTTTCTTT.

The chain joins TRBV6-6 to TRBJ1-2, with D perhaps matching TRBD1 (5 bases). The length of the CDR3 is 15 residues. In germline, CDR1 is MNHNY, CDR2 SVGAGI (reference sequence). V lost 6 bases, J lost 0 bases, and 14 bases lay in between. The CDR3, as DNA: TGTGCCAGCAGCCGCGGGACGGTAGCTAACTATGGCTACACCTTC. Translating it yields CASSRGTVANYGYTF.

The chain has TRBV9 and TRBJ2-2; 7 positions match TRBD2. There are 15 residues in the CDR3. The germline V gene encodes CDR1 SGDLS and CDR2 YYNGEE. V lost 0 bases to trimming and J lost 3 bases; unmatched junction nucleotides: 2. CDR3 region: CASSVGTRDTGELFF. CDR3 nucleotides: TGTGCCAGCAGCGTAGGGACTAGGGACACCGGGGAGCTGTTTTTT.

The V gene is TRBV19, the J gene TRBJ1-3; D ambiguous. The CDR3 is 12 amino acids. Trimming stripped 5 bases from V and 4 bases from J, with 6 bases between. The V gene's germline CDR1 is LNHDA and CDR2 SQIVND (reference sequence). The CDR3 spells CASSATGNTIYF. The CDR3 DNA is TGTGCCAGTAGTGCTACCGGAAACACCATATATTTT.

The gene calls are TRBV9 and TRBJ2-6; tentatively, D is TRBD1 (5 bases). V was cut by 4 bases and J by 7 bases, with 15 bases left in between. This CDR3 region has 15 residues. CDR1 is SGDLS and CDR2 is YYNGEE in the germline V gene. Here the CDR3 reads CASSPQGGSANVLTF. CDR3 nucleotide sequence: TGTGCCAGCAGCCCTCAGGGTGGCAGCGCCAACGTCCTGACTTTC. Using reference TRBV9 and TRBJ2-6 for the parts outside the CDR3, the full variable domain is DSGVTQTPKHLITATGQRVTLRCSPRSGDLSVYWYQQSLDQGLQFLIQYYNGEERAKGNILERFSAQQFPDLHSELNLSSLELGDSALYFCASSPQGGSANVLTFGAGSRLTVL.

The J gene is TRBJ2-2, the V gene TRBV9, with 10 nucleotides matching TRBD2. Germline CDR1 reads SGDLS; CDR2 reads YYNGEE. This CDR3 is built from 14 residues. V shed 9 bases and J 0 bases; nucleotides not matched to a gene: 2. DNA for the CDR3: TGTGCCACTAGCGGGAGAACGAACACCGGGGAGCTGTTTTTT. This translates into CATSGRTNTGELFF.

The genes are TRBV5-1 and TRBJ2-3; weak D call: TRBD1 (6 bases). Germline CDR1 SGHRS, CDR2 YFSETQ. V dropped 3 bases and J dropped 0 bases, with 20 bases sitting between them. This CDR3 comprises 18 residues. CDR3 in amino acids: CASSWYFSGQTSTDTQYF. In DNA form, the CDR3 reads TGCGCCAGCAGCTGGTACTTCTCCGGACAGACTAGCACAGATACGCAGTATTTT.